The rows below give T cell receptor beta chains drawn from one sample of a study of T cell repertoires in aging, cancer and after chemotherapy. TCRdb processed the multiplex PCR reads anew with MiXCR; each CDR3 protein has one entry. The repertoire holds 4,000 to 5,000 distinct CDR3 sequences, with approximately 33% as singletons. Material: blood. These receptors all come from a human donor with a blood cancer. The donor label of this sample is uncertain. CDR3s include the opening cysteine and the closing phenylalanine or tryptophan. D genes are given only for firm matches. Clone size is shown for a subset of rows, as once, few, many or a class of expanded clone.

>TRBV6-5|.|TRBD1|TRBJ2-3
CASSYGDRATDTQYF
TGTGCCAGCAGTTACGGGGACAGGGCCACAGATACGCAGTATTTT
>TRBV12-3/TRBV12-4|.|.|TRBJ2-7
CASSSPQGLYEQYF
TGTGCCAGCAGTTCGCCCCAGGGGCTCTACGAGCAGTACTTC
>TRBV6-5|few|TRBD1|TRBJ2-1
CASINTGGPGNEQFF
TGTGCCAGCATCAACACAGGGGGCCCAGGGAATGAGCAGTTCTTC
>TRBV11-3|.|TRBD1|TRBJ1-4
CASSHRTGGTNEKLFF
TGTGCCAGCAGCCACCGGACAGGGGGCACTAATGAAAAACTGTTTTTT
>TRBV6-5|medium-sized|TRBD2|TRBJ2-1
CASRRSSGRVGSYNEQFF
TGTGCCAGCAGGAGGAGTAGCGGGAGGGTGGGCTCCTACAATGAGCAGTTCTTC
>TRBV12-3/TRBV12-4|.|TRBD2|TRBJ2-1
CASSFGLAGENEQFF
TGTGCCAGCAGTTTCGGACTAGCGGGAGAGAATGAGCAGTTCTTC
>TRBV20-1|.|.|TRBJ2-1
CSARGPPYNEQFF
TGCAGTGCTAGAGGTCCTCCCTACAATGAGCAGTTCTTC
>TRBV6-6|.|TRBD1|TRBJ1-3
CASSYPGQSDSGNTIYF
TGTGCCAGCAGTTATCCGGGACAGTCCGATTCTGGAAACACCATATATTTT
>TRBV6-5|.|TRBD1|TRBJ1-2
CASSVLSVRGRTYNYGYTF
TGTGCCAGCAGTGTTCTCTCGGTAAGGGGGCGGACATACAACTATGGCTACACCTTC
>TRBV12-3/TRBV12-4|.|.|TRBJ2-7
CASGPGGSFYEQYF
TGTGCCAGCGGCCCCGGCGGAAGCTTCTACGAGCAGTACTTC
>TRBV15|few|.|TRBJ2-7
CATSRGAGLTKYEQYF
TGTGCCACCAGCAGAGGGGCCGGGCTAACAAAGTACGAGCAGTACTTC
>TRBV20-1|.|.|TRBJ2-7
CSASQDYPYEQYF
TGCAGTGCTAGCCAGGATTATCCCTACGAGCAGTACTTC
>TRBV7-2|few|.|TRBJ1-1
CASSLALGLRTEAFF
TGTGCCAGCAGCTTAGCCTTAGGATTACGCACTGAAGCTTTCTTT
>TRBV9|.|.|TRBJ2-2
CASSVGQGSYTTGELFF
TGTGCCAGCAGCGTAGGGCAGGGGTCCTACACCACCGGGGAGCTGTTTTTT
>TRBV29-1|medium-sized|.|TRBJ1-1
CSVDASPGAFF
TGCAGCGTTGATGCCAGCCCAGGGGCTTTCTTT
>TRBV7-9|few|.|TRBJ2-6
CASSLARTPGANVLTF
TGTGCCAGCAGCTTAGCGCGGACTCCTGGGGCCAACGTCCTGACTTTC
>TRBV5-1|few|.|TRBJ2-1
CASSLDNSAYNEQFF
TGCGCCAGCAGCTTGGACAATTCGGCCTACAATGAGCAGTTCTTC
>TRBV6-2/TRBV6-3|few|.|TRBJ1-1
CASSYGGQYTEAFF
TGTGCCAGCAGTTACGGGGGGCAGTACACTGAAGCTTTCTTT
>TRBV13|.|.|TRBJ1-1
CASRVRGGMNTEAFF
TGTGCCAGCAGGGTCAGGGGTGGAATGAACACTGAAGCTTTCTTT
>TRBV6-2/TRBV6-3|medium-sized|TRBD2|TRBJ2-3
CASSVAGVTDTQYF
TGTGCCAGCAGCGTAGCGGGGGTGACAGATACGCAGTATTTT
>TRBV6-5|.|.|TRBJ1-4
CASSHGANEKLFF
TGTGCCAGCAGTCACGGGGCGAATGAAAAACTGTTTTTT
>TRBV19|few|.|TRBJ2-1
CARWARGKRSNEQFF
TGTGCCAGGTGGGCCCGCGGGAAGCGAAGCAATGAGCAGTTCTTC
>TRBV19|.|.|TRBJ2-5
CASSLPQQRETQYF
TGTGCCAGTAGTCTCCCTCAACAGCGAGAGACCCAGTACTTC
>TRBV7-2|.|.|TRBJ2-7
CASSAVGSSYEQYF
TGTGCCAGCAGCGCGGTGGGGAGCTCCTACGAGCAGTACTTC
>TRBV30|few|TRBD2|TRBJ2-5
CAWSVAKSGGTQYF
TGTGCCTGGAGTGTAGCCAAAAGCGGGGGGACCCAGTACTTC
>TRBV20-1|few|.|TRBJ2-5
CSASLTRGGETQYF
TGCAGTGCTTCCCTGACTAGAGGGGGGGAGACCCAGTACTTC
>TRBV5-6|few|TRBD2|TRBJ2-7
CASNYRTSGNGEQYF
TGTGCCAGCAACTATAGGACTAGCGGGAACGGCGAGCAGTACTTC
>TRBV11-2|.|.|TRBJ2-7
CASSSPWSYEQYF
TGTGCCAGCAGCTCGCCATGGTCCTACGAGCAGTACTTC
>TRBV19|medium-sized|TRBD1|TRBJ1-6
CASTRDRGNSPLHF
TGTGCCAGTACCCGGGACAGGGGGAATTCACCCCTCCACTTT
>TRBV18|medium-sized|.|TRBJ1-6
CASSPRAGPRSPLHF
TGTGCCAGCTCACCAAGGGCAGGCCCTAGGTCACCCCTCCACTTT
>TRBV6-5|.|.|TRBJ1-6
CASSLGHPSGLYNSPLHF
TGTGCCAGCAGCCTTGGACACCCGTCTGGCCTCTATAATTCACCCCTCCACTTT
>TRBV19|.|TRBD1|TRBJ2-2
CASRDQGVGELFF
TGTGCCAGTAGGGATCAGGGGGTCGGGGAGCTGTTTTTT
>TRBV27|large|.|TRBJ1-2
CASSLNPLEGIYGYTF
TGTGCCAGCAGTTTAAACCCCCTGGAGGGAATCTATGGCTACACCTTC
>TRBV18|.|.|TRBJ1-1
CASSDTPGRGGGTEAFF
TGTGCCAGCTCAGATACTCCGGGACGCGGAGGTGGGACTGAAGCTTTCTTT
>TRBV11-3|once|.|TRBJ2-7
CASSYSFPLDSGISYEQYF
TGTGCCAGCAGTTACTCGTTCCCGCTGGATAGCGGTATCTCCTACGAGCAGTACTTC
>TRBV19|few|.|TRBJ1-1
CASTLALNTEAFF
TGTGCCAGTACCCTGGCTTTAAACACTGAAGCTTTCTTT
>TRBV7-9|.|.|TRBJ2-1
CASSLESSYNEQFF
TGTGCCAGCAGCTTGGAGAGCTCCTACAATGAGCAGTTCTTC
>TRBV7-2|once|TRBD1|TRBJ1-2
CASSLTGSDGYTF
TGTGCCAGCAGCTTGACAGGGTCAGATGGCTACACCTTC
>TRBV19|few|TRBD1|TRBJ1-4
CASSIDRGAKLFF
TGTGCCAGTAGTATCGACAGGGGGGCAAAACTGTTTTTT
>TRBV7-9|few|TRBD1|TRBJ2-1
CASSPRTGRYEQFF
TGTGCCAGCAGCCCGAGGACAGGGAGGTATGAGCAGTTCTTC
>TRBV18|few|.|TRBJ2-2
CASSPEGGSALTNTGELFF
TGTGCCAGCTCACCGGAGGGCGGGTCTGCTCTTACGAACACCGGGGAGCTGTTTTTT
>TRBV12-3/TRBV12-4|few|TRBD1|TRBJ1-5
CASRTGFNQPQHF
TGTGCCAGCAGGACAGGGTTCAATCAGCCCCAGCATTTT
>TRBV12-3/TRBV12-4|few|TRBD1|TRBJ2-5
CASSPGTDTQYF
TGTGCCAGCAGTCCCGGGACAGATACCCAGTACTTC
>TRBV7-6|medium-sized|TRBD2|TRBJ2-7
CASSFTSGSFNEQYF
TGTGCCAGCAGCTTCACTAGCGGGAGTTTTAACGAGCAGTACTTC
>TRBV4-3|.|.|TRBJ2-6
CASSQDFSGANVLTF
TGTGCCAGCAGCCAGGATTTCTCTGGGGCCAACGTCCTGACTTTC
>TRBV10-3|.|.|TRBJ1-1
CAISARFTEAFF
TGTGCCATCAGTGCCCGGTTCACTGAAGCTTTCTTT
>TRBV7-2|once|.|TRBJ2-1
CASSLWAGWQFF
TGTGCCAGCAGCTTATGGGCGGGATGGCAGTTCTTC
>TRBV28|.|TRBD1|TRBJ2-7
CASSLGTGSLYEQYF
TGTGCCAGCAGCCTCGGGACAGGGTCTCTATACGAGCAGTACTTC
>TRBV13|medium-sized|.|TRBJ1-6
CASSPAQYNSPLHF
TGTGCCAGCAGCCCGGCGCAGTATAATTCACCCCTCCACTTT
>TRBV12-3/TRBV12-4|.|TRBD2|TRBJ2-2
CASGLVGAGGANTGELFF
TGTGCTAGTGGTTTGGTAGGCGCGGGGGGGGCCAACACCGGGGAGCTGTTTTTT
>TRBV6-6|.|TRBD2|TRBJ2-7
CASLGGVEQYF
TGTGCCAGCCTCGGGGGGGTCGAGCAGTACTTC